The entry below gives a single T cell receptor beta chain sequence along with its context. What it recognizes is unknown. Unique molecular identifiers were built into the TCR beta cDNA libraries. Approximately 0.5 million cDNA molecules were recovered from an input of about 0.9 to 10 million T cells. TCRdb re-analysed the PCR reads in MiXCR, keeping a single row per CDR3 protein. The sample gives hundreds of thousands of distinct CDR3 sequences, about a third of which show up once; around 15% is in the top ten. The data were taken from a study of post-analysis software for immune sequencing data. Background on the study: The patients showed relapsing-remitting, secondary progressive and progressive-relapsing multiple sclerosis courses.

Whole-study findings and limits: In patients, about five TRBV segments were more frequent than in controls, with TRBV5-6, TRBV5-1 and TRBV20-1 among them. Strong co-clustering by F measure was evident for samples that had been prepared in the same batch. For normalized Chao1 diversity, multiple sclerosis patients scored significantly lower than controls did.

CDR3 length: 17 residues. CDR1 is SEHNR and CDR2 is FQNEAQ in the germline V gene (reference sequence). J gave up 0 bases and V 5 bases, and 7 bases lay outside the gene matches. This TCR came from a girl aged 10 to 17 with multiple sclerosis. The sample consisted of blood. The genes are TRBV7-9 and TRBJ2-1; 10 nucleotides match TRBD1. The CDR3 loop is CASSGWDRGRSYNEQFF. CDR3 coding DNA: TGTGCCAGCAGCGGTTGGGACAGGGGACGCTCCTACAATGAGCAGTTCTTC.